Following are 10 T cell receptor beta chains from one sample sequenced in a study of T cell responses to AZD1222 COVID-19 vaccine. Assay: immunoSEQ multiplex PCR; the TCRdb copy retains only in-frame clones and omits some. The table lists roughly 140,000 clones, more than 85% of them singletons. Sample: peripheral blood, taken after recovery from COVID-19. Source of these receptors: an adult who had recovered from COVID-19.

The chain uses TRBV20-1 and TRBJ2-2; D uncertain. This CDR3 has 16 amino acids. Trimming removed 3 bases from V and 6 bases from J, with 20 bases in between. The germline CDR1 and CDR2 sequences are DFQATT and SNEGSKA (reference sequence). CDR3 coding DNA: TGCAGTGCTAGTGGGTCAGCCGGAACGTTGGCCGGGGAGCTGTTTTTT. This encodes CSASGSAGTLAGELFF.

The chain couples TRBV20-1 to TRBJ2-7; D gene ambiguous. Germline V lookup: CDR1 DFQATT, CDR2 SNEGSKA (reference sequence). The CDR3 totals 14 residues. V was shortened by 3 bases and J by 6 bases, with 18 bases between the two germline ends. The CDR3 region is CSASWANLLREQYF. In nucleotides, the CDR3 is TGCAGTGCTAGTTGGGCAAATCTTCTGCGCGAGCAGTACTTC.

The genes are TRBV15 and TRBJ2-3; no firm D call. This CDR3 comprises 12 residues. Between the trimmed V and J ends, which lost 8 bases and 1 base, there was a span of 7 bases. Germline V gives CDR1 LNHNV, CDR2 YYDKDF (reference sequence). The CDR3 loop is CATSTRTDTQYF. The CDR3 bases are TGTGCCACCTCGACCCGCACAGATACGCAGTATTTT.

This chain uses TRBV18 with TRBJ2-1; perhaps D is TRBD1 or TRBD2 (5 bases each). The CDR3 length is 15 residues. Trimming took off 5 bases at V and 7 bases at J, with 18 bases between the two ends. Germline V CDR1 and CDR2: KGHSH, LQKENI. The CDR3 loop reads CASSARTGAVNEQFF. The CDR3 DNA sequence: TGTGCCAGCTCAGCTAGGACTGGGGCAGTGAATGAGCAGTTCTTC.

This chain's CDR3 is CASSYRQGGIAEAFF. The CDR3 DNA sequence: TGTGCCAGCAGCTATAGACAGGGCGGGATTGCTGAAGCTTTCTTT. The genes are TRBV7-9 and TRBJ1-1; 7 positions agree with TRBD1. This CDR3 region has 15 residues. CDR1 and CDR2 (germline): SEHNR, FQNEAQ (reference sequence). With 4 bases clipped from V and 6 bases from J, the junction kept 11 bases outside the gene matches.

This clone was detected once. The chain links TRBV19 to TRBJ1-1; D is unclear. The germline V gene has CDR1 LNHDA and CDR2 SQIVND (reference sequence). The CDR3 length is 14 residues. The V and J ends lost 7 bases and 4 bases respectively, with 16 bases between them. Here the CDR3 DNA reads TGTGCCAGTAAATGGCGGGTGGCCTTCACTGAAGCTTTCTTT. Translation: CASKWRVAFTEAFF.

This chain joins TRBV2 and TRBJ1-2; D gene uncertain. V dropped 2 bases and J dropped 8 bases, with 12 bases sitting between them. Germline V gene data show CDR1 as SNHLY and CDR2 as FYNNEI. This CDR3 has 13 residues. The CDR3 region is CASSEKMPAGYTF. In nucleotides, the CDR3 is TGTGCCAGCAGTGAAAAGATGCCGGCCGGCTACACCTTC.

The chain links TRBV14 to TRBJ2-5; weak D call: TRBD2 (7 bases). The CDR3 is 16 residues long. The V gene lost 1 base and the J gene lost 2 bases, with 14 bases spanning the gap. Germline assignment: CDR1 SGHDN and CDR2 FVKESK. The DNA for the CDR3 is TGTGCCAGCAGCCAAGTTCGGGGGGCCTCTCAAGAGACCCAGTACTTC. Its translation is CASSQVRGASQETQYF. Supplemented by reference TRBV14 and TRBJ2-5, the full variable domain reads EAGVTQFPSHSVIEKGQTVTLRCDPISGHDNLYWYRRVMGKEIKFLLHFVKESKQDESGMPNNRFLAERTGGTYSTLKVQPAELEDSGVYFCASSQVRGASQETQYFGPGTRLLVL.

The gene calls are TRBV11-2 and TRBJ1-2, with 7 bases matching TRBD1. The CDR3 is made up of 14 amino acids. V lost 4 bases to trimming and J lost 2 bases; unmatched junction nucleotides: 4. Looked up from germline, CDR1 is SGHAT and CDR2 is FQNNGV. CDR3 DNA: TGTGCCAGCAGCTCACGGACAGGCAACTATGGCTACACCTTC. Amino acid sequence: CASSSRTGNYGYTF.

This chain connects TRBV5-4 to TRBJ2-3; 15 nucleotides agree with TRBD2. V dropped 3 bases and J dropped 2; count of bases not matched to a gene: 4. In germline, CDR1 is SGHNT, CDR2 YYREEE (reference sequence). The CDR3 loop spans 17 amino acids. The CDR3 bases are TGTGCCAGCAGCTCGAGGACTAGCGGGGGGGCCACAGATACGCAGTATTTT. Its translation is CASSSRTSGGATDTQYF.